A selection of T cell receptor beta chains follows, all from one sample in a study of tumor-infiltrating lymphocytes in primary liver carcinoma. TCRdb reprocessed the multiplex PCR reads via MiXCR and lists one record per CDR3 protein. The sample gives around 120,000 distinct CDR3 sequences, around two thirds of which show up once; about a tenth is in the top ten. Sequenced sample: liver tumor tissue from sampling region 1. These receptors all come from a woman aged 55-70 years with primary liver carcinoma and hepatitis B virus infection. Each CDR3 is given with its conserved first and last residue. A D gene is named only where the DNA matches it firmly. Clone sizes are given selectively: once, few, many, or a class where the clone is expanded.

d_call	clone_size	v_call	cdr3_length	j_call	cdr3_aa	cdr3_nt
TRBD1	many	TRBV28	15	TRBJ1-5	CASSLSGQPYQPQHF	TGTGCCAGCAGTTTATCGGGACAGCCATATCAGCCCCAGCATTTT
TRBD2	many	TRBV29-1	12	TRBJ2-7	CSVVRAGDEQYF	TGCAGCGTTGTTAGAGCGGGAGACGAGCAGTACTTC
.	.	TRBV21-1	15	TRBJ2-7	CASSKASPPGQEVYF	TGTGCCAGCAGCAAAGCGTCCCCCCCGGGACAGGAGGTGTACTTC
TRBD2	once	TRBV5-1	16	TRBJ2-3	CASSLYKREGTDTQYF	TGCGCCAGCAGCTTGTACAAGCGGGAGGGCACAGATACCCAGTATTTT
TRBD1	few	TRBV5-1	16	TRBJ2-3	CASSRTTGVSTDTQYF	TGCGCCAGCAGCCGAACGACAGGGGTATCCACAGATACGCAGTATTTT
.	.	TRBV4-2	15	TRBJ2-1	CISSQGETDYNEQFF	TGTATCAGCAGCCAAGGGGAGACAGACTACAATGAGCAGTTCTTC
TRBD2	many	TRBV11-3	17	TRBJ2-1	CASSLESGLAGDNEQFF	TGTGCCAGCAGCTTAGAGTCTGGATTAGCGGGAGACAATGAGCAGTTCTTC
.	.	TRBV28	12	TRBJ2-1	CASSTPRNEQFF	TGTGCCAGCAGTACCCCTAGGAATGAGCAGTTCTTC
.	few	TRBV11-2	15	TRBJ2-4	CVSSLAPAEQNIQYF	TGTGTCAGCAGCTTAGCCCCCGCAGAGCAAAACATTCAGTACTTC
.	many	TRBV11-3	12	TRBJ2-1	CASQDQTNEQFF	TGTGCCAGCCAGGACCAGACCAATGAGCAGTTCTTC
.	.	TRBV10-3	13	TRBJ1-1	CAISQNMNIEAFF	TGTGCCATCAGTCAAAATATGAACATTGAAGCTTTCTTT
TRBD2	.	TRBV7-9	15	TRBJ2-2	CAGSLGLANTGELFF	TGTGCCGGCAGCTTAGGACTAGCGAACACCGGGGAGTTGTTTTTT
.	few	TRBV28	12	TRBJ1-5	CASRGANQPQHF	TGTGCCAGCAGGGGGGCCAATCAGCCCCAGCATTTT
.	many	TRBV12-3/TRBV12-4	13	TRBJ1-1	CASSYRAGTEAFF	TGTGCCAGCAGCTACAGGGCTGGGACTGAAGCTTTCTTT
TRBD2	many	TRBV29-1	13	TRBJ2-4	CSVEASGSYIQYF	TGCAGCGTTGAGGCTAGCGGGAGTTACATTCAGTACTTC
.	many	TRBV7-9	15	TRBJ2-2	CASSLDEGLTGELFF	TGTGCCAGCAGCTTAGACGAAGGGCTCACCGGGGAGCTGTTTTTT
TRBD2	.	TRBV11-2	16	TRBJ2-3	CASSLDRSGGGDTYYF	TGTGCCAGCAGCTTAGACCGGTCGGGAGGAGGAGATACTTATTATTTT
TRBD1	.	TRBV11-3	16	TRBJ2-5	CASSLGTQGAHGIQYF	TGTGCCAGCAGCTTAGGAACCCAGGGGGCCCATGGGATCCAGTACTTC
.	few	TRBV9	15	TRBJ2-1	CASSVDGVSYNEQFF	TGTGCCAGCAGCGTAGACGGGGTCTCGTACAATGAGCAGTTCTTC
TRBD2	many	TRBV6-6	14	TRBJ2-5	CASQREFPQETQYF	TGTGCCAGCCAGCGGGAGTTTCCACAAGAGACCCAGTACTTC
.	.	TRBV30	15	TRBJ2-2	CTCGRGRRGSGELFF	TGTACCTGCGGCCGAGGCCGTCGGGGGTCCGGTGAGCTGTTTTTT
.	.	TRBV29-1	15	TRBJ2-6	CSVADRLMGANVLTF	TGCAGCGTTGCTGACCGCCTGATGGGGGCCAACGTCCTGACTTTC
.	few	TRBV11-2	13	TRBJ2-3	CASSFGHTDTQYF	TGTGCTAGCAGCTTCGGACACACAGATACGCAGTATTTT
TRBD1	.	TRBV6-6	20	TRBJ1-5	CASIYRLGQGASRPNRPQHF	TGTGCCAGCATTTACCGTCTGGGACAGGGGGCGTCTCGGCCGAATCGGCCCCAGCATTTT
.	.	TRBV11-2	15	TRBJ2-1	CTSSFDRSSYNEQFF	TGTACCAGCAGCTTTGATAGGAGCTCCTACAATGAGCAGTTCTTC
.	few	TRBV6-6	12	TRBJ2-7	CASRDKAYEQYF	TGTGCCTCTCGGGACAAAGCCTACGAGCAGTACTTC
TRBD2	.	TRBV10-3	15	TRBJ2-1	CAISESAGGYNEQFF	TGTGCCATCAGTGAGTCAGCGGGAGGATACAATGAGCAGTTCTTC
TRBD1	.	TRBV30	14	TRBJ2-3	CAWKRQGASDMQYF	TGTGCCTGGAAACGACAGGGGGCTTCAGATATGCAGTATTTT
.	few	TRBV28	17	TRBJ1-3	CASSFPGGGNSGNTIYF	TGTGCCAGCAGTTTCCCTGGGGGAGGTAACTCTGGAAACACCATATATTTT
.	once	TRBV16	14	TRBJ1-2	CASSPHREGDGYTF	TGTGCCAGCAGCCCGCACAGGGAGGGAGACGGCTACACCTTC
TRBD2	.	TRBV11-2	16	TRBJ2-5	CASSPSSGLAGETRYF	TGTGCCAGTAGCCCGTCATCCGGACTAGCGGGAGAGACCCGGTACTTC
TRBD2	.	TRBV5-1	13	TRBJ2-7	CASSLGEGYKQYF	TGCGCCAGCAGCTTGGGGGAGGGCTACAAGCAGTACTTC
.	many	TRBV28	12	TRBJ1-1	CASTGQNTEAFF	TGTGCCAGCACAGGACAGAACACTGAAGCTTTCTTT
TRBD2	.	TRBV28	12	TRBJ2-3	CASSGGADTQYF	TGTGCCAGCAGTGGGGGGGCAGATACGCAGTATTTT
.	.	TRBV20-1	17	TRBJ1-5	CSARANFRGGSNQPQHF	TGCAGTGCTAGAGCAAATTTCCGGGGAGGAAGCAATCAGCCCCAGCATTTT
.	.	TRBV11-2	13	TRBJ1-6	CASSLGLCSPVHF	TGTGCCAGCAGCTTGGGGCTTTGTTCACCCGTCCACTTT
.	.	TRBV12-3/TRBV12-4	14	TRBJ1-1	CVSSLDSRYTEAFF	TGTGTCAGCAGTTTAGACAGTCGGTACACTGAAGCCTTCTTT